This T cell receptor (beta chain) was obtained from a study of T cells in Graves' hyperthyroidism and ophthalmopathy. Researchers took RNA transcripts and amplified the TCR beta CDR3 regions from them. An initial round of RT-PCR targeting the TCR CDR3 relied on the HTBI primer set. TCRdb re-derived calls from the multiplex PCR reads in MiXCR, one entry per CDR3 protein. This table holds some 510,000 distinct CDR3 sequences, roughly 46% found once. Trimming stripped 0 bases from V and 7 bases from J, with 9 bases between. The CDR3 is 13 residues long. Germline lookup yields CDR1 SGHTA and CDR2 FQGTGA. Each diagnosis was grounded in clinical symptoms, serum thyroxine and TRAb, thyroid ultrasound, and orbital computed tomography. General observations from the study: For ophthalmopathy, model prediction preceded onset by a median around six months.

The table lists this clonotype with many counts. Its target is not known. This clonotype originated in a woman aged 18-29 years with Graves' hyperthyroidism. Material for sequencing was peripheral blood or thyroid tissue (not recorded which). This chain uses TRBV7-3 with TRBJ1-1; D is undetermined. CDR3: CASSLTKMDEAFF. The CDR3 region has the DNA TGTGCCAGCAGCTTAACTAAAATGGATGAAGCTTTCTTT.